The 13 T cell receptor beta chains listed next were all sequenced from one sample in a study of CD8 T cells in ankylosing spondylitis. Each CDR3 protein gets one entry after TCRdb re-called the 5' RACE reads with MiXCR. The sample holds some 130,000 distinct CDR3 sequences, roughly 10% seen once. Sequencing input: blood, either unsorted or a sorted T cell fraction (not recorded which). The receptors were sampled from a female donor with ankylosing spondylitis or in good health (not recorded which).

This clonotype was seen ten or more times. The chain carries TRBV5-1 and TRBJ2-3, with D uncertain. Deletions cut 3 bases from V and 2 bases from J, with 10 bases between. CDR3 length: 14 amino acids. Germline V gene lookup returns CDR1 SGHRS and CDR2 YFSETQ. The CDR3 DNA follows: TGCGCCAGCAGCTCCTGGCCCGTCACAGATACGCAGTATTTT. This gives the protein CASSSWPVTDTQYF.

This clonotype was detected many times. The J gene is TRBJ1-2, the V gene TRBV5-1; tentatively, D is TRBD1 (6 bases). Germline loops: CDR1 SGHRS, CDR2 YFSETQ. V dropped 1 base and J dropped 8 bases, with 9 bases sitting between them. This CDR3 is built from 12 residues. CDR3 loop: CASSLTGTGYTF. DNA for the CDR3: TGCGCCAGCAGCTTGACAGGGACCGGCTACACCTTC.

This clonotype was detected many times. The gene calls are TRBV25-1 and TRBJ1-1; 8 bases align to TRBD1. There are 13 residues in the CDR3. The germline V gene has CDR1 MGHDK and CDR2 SYGVNS. J was trimmed by 4 bases and V by 10 bases; bases with no gene match: 8. CDR3 sequence reads: CATVRGRGTEAFF. CDR3 DNA sequence: TGTGCCACCGTCAGGGGGCGAGGCACTGAAGCTTTCTTT.

This clonotype was seen ten or more times. The chain uses TRBV29-1 and TRBJ2-3, with 9 bases fitting TRBD2. V was pared by 1 base and J by 6 bases, with 8 bases of the junction left unmatched. This CDR3 comprises 15 residues. From germline, CDR1 is SQVTM and CDR2 ANQGSEA. CDR3 sequence: CSVEGAGGPEDTQYF. CDR3 bases: TGCAGCGTTGAAGGAGCGGGGGGACCTGAGGATACGCAGTATTTT.

Details on this clonotype: A much larger clone lies one base from this, so it may be a read error. The V gene is TRBV12-3 or TRBV12-4, the J gene TRBJ1-5; D call uncertain. This CDR3 is built from 12 residues. V dropped 7 bases and J dropped 6 bases, with 10 bases sitting between them. In DNA, the CDR3 is TGTGCCAGCAATGTCGAAGGTCAGCCCCAGCATTTT. Translated, it gives CASNVEGQPQHF.

V is TRBV10-3 and J is TRBJ1-2, with a tentative D call TRBD1 (5 bases). V lost 8 bases to trimming and J lost 4 bases, with 17 bases between them. The CDR3 sequence is 14 residues long. Germline V lookup: CDR1 ENHRY, CDR2 SYGVKD. As DNA, the CDR3 is TGTGCCATCCTCCGGGACCCCCTTGGCTATGGCTACACCTTC. It specifies CAILRDPLGYGYTF.

This clonotype occurred many times. The genes are TRBV5-1 and TRBJ2-3; D not resolved. Germline CDR1 and CDR2: SGHRS and YFSETQ. The CDR3 has 12 residues. V lost 4 bases and J 3 bases, leaving 6 bases between the germline ends. The CDR3 sequence: CASSLSTDTQYF. The CDR3 nucleotides are TGCGCCAGCAGCCTCTCAACAGATACGCAGTATTTT.

The rearrangement joins TRBV2 to TRBJ2-2; D unresolved. The CDR3 spans 14 residues. Germline V gives CDR1 SNHLY, CDR2 FYNNEI. V lost 0 bases and J lost 4, with 6 bases in between. The CDR3 loop is CASSEARSTGELFF. The CDR3, as DNA: TGTGCCAGCAGTGAAGCGCGCTCCACCGGGGAGCTGTTTTTT.

This clonotype came up many times. This chain connects TRBV3-1 to TRBJ1-6; D remains ambiguous. The CDR3 has 13 amino acids. Germline V gives CDR1 LGHDT, CDR2 YNNKEL (reference sequence). V dropped 2 bases and J dropped 7 bases, with 6 bases sitting between them. CDR3 sequence: CASSQSPNSPLHF. CDR3 nucleotides: TGTGCCAGCAGCCAATCGCCAAATTCACCCCTCCACTTT.

The table lists this clonotype with many counts. The chain has TRBV20-1 and TRBJ2-5; D is possibly TRBD1 (5 bases). The V end was cut by 7 bases, the J end by 4 bases, with 16 bases between. The CDR3 contains 13 residues. Germline V gene data show CDR1 as DFQATT and CDR2 as SNEGSKA (reference sequence). This CDR3 is CSVPAQGRETQYF. The CDR3 DNA follows: TGCAGTGTCCCGGCGCAGGGAAGAGAGACCCAGTACTTC.

This clonotype showed up many times. The chain recombines TRBV7-2 with TRBJ2-2; the match to TRBD1 covers 9 bases. Germline CDR1 reads SGHTA; CDR2 reads FQGNSA. Unmatched junction bases numbered 7, after V lost 5 bases and J lost 6 bases. The CDR3 loop spans 15 amino acids. In nucleotides, the CDR3 is TGTGCCAGCAGCCCTGGGACAGGGATGCCCGGGGAGCTGTTTTTT. Its protein product is CASSPGTGMPGELFF.

This clonotype was seen at least ten times. The chain couples TRBV5-1 to TRBJ2-1, with D maybe TRBD2 (6 bases). V lost 0 bases, J lost 5 bases, and 12 bases lay in between. The CDR3 is 15 residues long. In germline, CDR1 is SGHRS, CDR2 YFSETQ. CDR3 loop: CASSLVGAGNNEQFF. CDR3 nucleotide sequence: TGCGCCAGCAGCTTGGTTGGGGCGGGGAACAATGAGCAGTTCTTC. The whole variable domain, remainder taken from reference TRBV5-1 and TRBJ2-1, is KAGVTQTPRYLIKTRGQQVTLSCSPISGHRSVSWYQQTPGQGLQFLFEYFSETQRNKGNFPGRFSGRQFSNSRSEMNVSTLELGDSALYLCASSLVGAGNNEQFFGPGTRLTVL.

This chain joins TRBV2 and TRBJ2-7, with D possibly TRBD2 on 6 matching bases. The CDR3 contains 15 residues. Trimming cost V 6 bases and J 1 base, with 16 bases left between them. In germline, CDR1 is SNHLY, CDR2 FYNNEI. This CDR3 is CASRRAGTGSYEQYF. The CDR3, as DNA: TGTGCCAGCAGGCGTGCCGGGACTGGATCCTACGAGCAGTACTTC.